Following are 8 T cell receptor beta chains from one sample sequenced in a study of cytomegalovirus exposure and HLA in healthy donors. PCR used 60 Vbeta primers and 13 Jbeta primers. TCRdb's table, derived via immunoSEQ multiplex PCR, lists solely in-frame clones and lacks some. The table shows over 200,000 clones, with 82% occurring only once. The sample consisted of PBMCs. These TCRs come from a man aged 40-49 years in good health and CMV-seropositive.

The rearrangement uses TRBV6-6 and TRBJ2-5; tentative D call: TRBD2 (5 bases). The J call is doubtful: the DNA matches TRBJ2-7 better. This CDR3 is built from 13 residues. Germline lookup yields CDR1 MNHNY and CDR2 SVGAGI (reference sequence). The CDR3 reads CASSPGSIYEQYF. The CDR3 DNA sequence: TGTGCCAGCAGCCCGGGGAGCATCTACGAGCAGTACTTC.

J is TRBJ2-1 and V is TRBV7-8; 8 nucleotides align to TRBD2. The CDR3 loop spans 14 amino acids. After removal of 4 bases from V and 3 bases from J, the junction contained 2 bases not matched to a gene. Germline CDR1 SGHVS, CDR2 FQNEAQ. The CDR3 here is CASSSGLGYNEQFF. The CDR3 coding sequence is TGTGCCAGCAGCTCGGGACTAGGCTACAATGAGCAGTTCTTC.

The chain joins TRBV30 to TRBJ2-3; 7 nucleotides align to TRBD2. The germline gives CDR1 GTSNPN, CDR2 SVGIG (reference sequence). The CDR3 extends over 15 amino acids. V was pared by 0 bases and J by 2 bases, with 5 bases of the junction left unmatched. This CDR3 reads CAWSVSGIATDTQYF. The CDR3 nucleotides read TGTGCCTGGAGTGTAAGCGGGATCGCCACAGATACGCAGTATTTT.

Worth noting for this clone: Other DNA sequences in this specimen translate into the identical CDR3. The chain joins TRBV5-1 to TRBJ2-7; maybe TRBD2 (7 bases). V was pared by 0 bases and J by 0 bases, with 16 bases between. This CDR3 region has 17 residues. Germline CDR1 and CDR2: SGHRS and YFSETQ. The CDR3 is CASSLGGAGGSSYEQYF. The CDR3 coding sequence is TGCGCCAGCAGCTTGGGGGGGGCTGGCGGGAGCTCCTACGAGCAGTACTTC.

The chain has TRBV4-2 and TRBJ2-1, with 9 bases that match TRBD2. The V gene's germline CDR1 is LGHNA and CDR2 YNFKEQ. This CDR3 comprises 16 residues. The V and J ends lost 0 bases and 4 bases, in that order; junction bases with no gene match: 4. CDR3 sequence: CASSQDGTSGYNEQFF. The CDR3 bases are TGTGCCAGCAGCCAAGATGGCACTAGCGGGTACAATGAGCAGTTCTTC.

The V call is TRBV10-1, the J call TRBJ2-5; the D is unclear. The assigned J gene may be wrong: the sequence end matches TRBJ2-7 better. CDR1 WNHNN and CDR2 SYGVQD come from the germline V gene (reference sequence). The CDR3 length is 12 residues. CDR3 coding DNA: TGCGCCAGCAGTGACTACGCCTACGAGCAGTACTTC. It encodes CASSDYAYEQYF.

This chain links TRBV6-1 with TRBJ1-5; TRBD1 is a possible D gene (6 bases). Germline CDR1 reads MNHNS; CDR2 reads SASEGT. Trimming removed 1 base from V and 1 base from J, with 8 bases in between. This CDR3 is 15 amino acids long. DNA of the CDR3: TGTGCCAGCAGTGAAGGGGGGCCCAGCAATCAGCCCCAGCATTTT. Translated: CASSEGGPSNQPQHF.

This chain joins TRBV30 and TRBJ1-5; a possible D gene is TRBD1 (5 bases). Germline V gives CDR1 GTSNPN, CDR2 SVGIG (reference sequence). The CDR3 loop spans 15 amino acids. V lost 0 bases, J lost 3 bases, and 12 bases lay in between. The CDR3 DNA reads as TGTGCCTGGAGTGTACGGCAGGGTTCCAATCAGCCCCAGCATTTT. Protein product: CAWSVRQGSNQPQHF.